Listed here are 15 T cell receptor beta chains from one sample, sequenced in a study of blood T cells in healthy people across ages. For the second PCR, which ran for about 7 to 11 cycles, a sample-barcoded 5' primer and a J-beta primer mix were used. TCRdb independently ran MiXCR on the 5' RACE reads; one entry per CDR3 protein. The sample consists of about 1.5 million distinct CDR3 sequences, roughly two fifths of them appearing once. The sample consisted of blood. These receptors originate from a woman aged 18 to 35 in good health.

In its sample, this clonotype was seen once. The rearrangement links TRBV25-1 to TRBJ2-7; D possibly corresponds to TRBD2 (6 bases). Germline assignment: CDR1 MGHDK and CDR2 SYGVNS. With 8 bases removed from V and 2 bases from J, the gap between germline ends came to 13 bases. The CDR3 totals 13 residues. The CDR3 protein is CASGGRSPYEQYF. DNA of the CDR3: TGTGCCAGCGGGGGGAGAAGCCCCTACGAGCAGTACTTC.

This clonotype turned up a few times. This rearrangement joins TRBV29-1 to TRBJ2-2, with D possibly TRBD2 on 6 matching bases. This CDR3 is built from 14 residues. V dropped 4 bases and J dropped 4 bases, with 13 bases sitting between them. The germline V gene has CDR1 SQVTM and CDR2 ANQGSEA. CDR3 in DNA: TGCAGCGTTGGGTCGAGACTAGGCACCGGGGAGCTGTTTTTT. This sequence encodes CSVGSRLGTGELFF.

The chain is built from TRBV29-1 and TRBJ2-5, with 13 bases lining up with TRBD2. CDR1 and CDR2 (germline): SQVTM, ANQGSEA. The V gene end was trimmed by 6 bases and the J gene end by 5 bases; junction bases not matched to a gene: 6. The CDR3 is made up of 14 amino acids. CDR3 region: CSVFTTSGGETQYF. For the CDR3, the DNA is TGCAGCGTATTTACGACTAGCGGGGGGGAGACCCAGTACTTC.

The chain has TRBV6-5 and TRBJ1-1, with 7 bases that match TRBD1. The germline gives CDR1 MNHEY, CDR2 SVGAGI. CDR3 length: 13 residues. Trimming took 2 bases from V and 11 from J; bases not matched to a gene: 8. The CDR3 reads CASSYPRGGVAFF. CDR3 nucleotide sequence: TGTGCCAGCAGTTACCCCAGGGGGGGTGTGGCTTTCTTT.

This chain connects TRBV12-3 or TRBV12-4 to TRBJ1-2, with D perhaps TRBD1 (6 bases). V was clipped by 6 bases and J by 4 bases, with 15 bases between them. This CDR3 comprises 14 residues. The CDR3 region is CASRQTGLSYGYTF. CDR3 coding DNA: TGTGCCAGCAGGCAGACAGGCCTAAGCTATGGCTACACCTTC.

The rearrangement joins TRBV20-1 to TRBJ2-3; D is possibly TRBD2 (6 bases). The germline V gene has CDR1 DFQATT and CDR2 SNEGSKA (reference sequence). CDR3 size: 14 residues. The ends were cut back, 5 bases at V and 1 base at J, with 13 bases in the middle. The CDR3 loop reads CSAYRDLRTDTQYF. The CDR3 bases are TGCAGTGCTTACCGGGACTTACGCACAGATACGCAGTATTTT.

This clonotype was seen many times. The CDR3 sequence: CASSLGGGEQFF. In DNA, the CDR3 is TGTGCCAGCAGTTTGGGCGGGGGTGAGCAGTTCTTC. The chain uses TRBV7-9 and TRBJ2-1; 7 bases align to TRBD2. The V segment lost 6 bases and the J segment 9 bases; nucleotides outside the gene matches: 5. The CDR3 loop spans 12 amino acids. The germline V gene has CDR1 SEHNR and CDR2 FQNEAQ (reference sequence).

This rearrangement joins TRBV4-1 to TRBJ1-3; D gene ambiguous. Germline-derived CDR1 and CDR2 are MGHRA and YSYEKL. The CDR3 extends over 14 amino acids. Trimming cost V 1 base and J 1 base, with 5 bases left between them. CDR3 loop: CASSQGHSGNTIYF. In DNA, the CDR3 is TGCGCCAGCAGCCAAGGACATTCTGGAAACACCATATATTTT.

A remark on this clonotype: At one end, the junction sequence differs from germline, possibly due to a read error. CDR3 coding DNA: TGCAACGTTGTCCCACCAAGCTCCAGGCAGCAGTACTTC. This sequence encodes CNVVPPSSRQQYF. V usage is TRBV29-1 and J usage is TRBJ2-1, with D uncertain. With the DNA end fitting TRBJ2-7 better, the J assignment may be wrong. This CDR3 region has 13 residues. From germline, CDR1 is SQVTM and CDR2 ANQGSEA.

This clonotype was found a few times. J is TRBJ2-1 and V is TRBV7-9; 7 bases align to TRBD2. J gave up 0 bases and V 5 bases, and 10 bases lay outside the gene matches. The germline V gene encodes CDR1 SEHNR and CDR2 FQNEAQ (reference sequence). The length of the CDR3 is 17 residues. This chain's CDR3 is CASSPMTSRRSYNEQFF. CDR3 DNA sequence: TGTGCCAGCAGCCCCATGACTAGCAGACGCTCCTACAATGAGCAGTTCTTC.

This clonotype was observed a few times. CDR3 DNA sequence: TGTGCCAGCAGGGCTAGCGGGAGATCCTACGAGCAGTACTTC. Amino acid sequence: CASRASGRSYEQYF. The rearrangement uses TRBV25-1 and TRBJ2-7; 10 nucleotides agree with TRBD2. This CDR3 is 14 amino acids long. The junction had 3 bases not matched to a gene; V was cut back by 6 bases and J by 1 base. Germline loops: CDR1 MGHDK, CDR2 SYGVNS.

This clonotype was observed a handful of times. The chain links TRBV12-3 or TRBV12-4 to TRBJ2-2; unclear D gene. Between the trimmed V and J ends, which lost 3 bases and 3 bases, there was a span of 8 bases. This CDR3 is 14 amino acids long. The CDR3 sequence is CASSFRAYTGELFF. Here the CDR3 DNA reads TGTGCCAGCAGTTTCCGGGCTTACACCGGGGAGCTGTTTTTT.

This chain connects TRBV6-6 to TRBJ2-5, with D possibly matching TRBD1 (6 bases). CDR1 MNHNY and CDR2 SVGAGI come from the germline V gene (reference sequence). V was pared by 6 bases and J by 5 bases, with 22 bases between. The CDR3 extends over 16 amino acids. The CDR3 sequence is CASSPANTWDIETQYF. The DNA for the CDR3 is TGTGCCAGCAGCCCCGCAAACACCTGGGACATTGAGACCCAGTACTTC.

The chain joins TRBV11-2 to TRBJ2-3; maybe TRBD1 (5 bases). V was clipped by 2 bases and J by 4 bases, with 16 bases between them. The germline V gene has CDR1 SGHAT and CDR2 FQNNGV. The CDR3 consists of 16 residues. CDR3 sequence (DNA): TGTGCCAGCAGCTTACGACGGGTAGGGGCCCCAGATACGCAGTATTTT. Its protein is CASSLRRVGAPDTQYF.

This clonotype was seen a handful of times. This rearrangement joins TRBV7-9 to TRBJ2-4; D tentatively fits TRBD1 or TRBD2 (5 bases each). Germline CDR1 SEHNR, CDR2 FQNEAQ (reference sequence). V lost 4 bases and J 13 bases, leaving 20 bases between the germline ends. There are 14 residues in the CDR3. CDR3 sequence: CASSSRTGMGEQYF. CDR3 nucleotides: TGTGCCAGCAGCTCGAGGACGGGTATGGGGGAGCAGTACTTC.